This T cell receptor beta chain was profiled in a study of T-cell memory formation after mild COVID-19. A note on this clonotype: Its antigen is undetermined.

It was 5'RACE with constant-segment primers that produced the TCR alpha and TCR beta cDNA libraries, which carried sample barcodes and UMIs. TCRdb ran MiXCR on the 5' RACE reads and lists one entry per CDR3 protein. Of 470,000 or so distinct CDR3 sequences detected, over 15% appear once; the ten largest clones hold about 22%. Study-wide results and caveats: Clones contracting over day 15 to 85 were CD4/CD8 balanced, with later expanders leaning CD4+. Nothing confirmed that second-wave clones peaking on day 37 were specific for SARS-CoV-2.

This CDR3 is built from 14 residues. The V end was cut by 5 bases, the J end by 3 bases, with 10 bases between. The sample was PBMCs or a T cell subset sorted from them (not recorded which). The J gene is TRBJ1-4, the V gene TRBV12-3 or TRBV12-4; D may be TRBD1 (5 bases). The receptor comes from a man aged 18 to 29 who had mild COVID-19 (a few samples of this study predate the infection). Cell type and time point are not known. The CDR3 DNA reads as TGTGCCAGCAGTCCGACAGTACCTAATGAAAAACTGTTTTTT. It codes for CASSPTVPNEKLFF.